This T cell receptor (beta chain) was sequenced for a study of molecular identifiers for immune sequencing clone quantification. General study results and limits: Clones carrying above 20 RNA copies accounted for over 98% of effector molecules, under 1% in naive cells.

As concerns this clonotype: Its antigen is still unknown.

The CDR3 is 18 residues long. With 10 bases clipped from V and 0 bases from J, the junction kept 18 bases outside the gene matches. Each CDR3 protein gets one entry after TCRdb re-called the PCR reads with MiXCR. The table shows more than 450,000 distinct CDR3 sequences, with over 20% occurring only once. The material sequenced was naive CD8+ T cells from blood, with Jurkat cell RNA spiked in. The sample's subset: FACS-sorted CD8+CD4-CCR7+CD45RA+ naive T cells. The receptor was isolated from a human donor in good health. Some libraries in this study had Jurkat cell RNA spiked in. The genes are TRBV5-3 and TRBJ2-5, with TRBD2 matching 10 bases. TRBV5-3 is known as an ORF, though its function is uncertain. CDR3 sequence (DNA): TGTGCCGGCAGTCACGGGACTAGCGAGGGCTCGTACCAAGAGACCCAGTACTTC. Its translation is CAGSHGTSEGSYQETQYF.